These 6 T cell receptor beta chains were all obtained from the same sample, sequenced in a study of blood T cell repertoires in COVID-19. Data came from immunoSEQ multiplex PCR; TCRdb stores just in-frame clones and leaves some out. Among over 65,000 clones listed, approximately 80% were seen once. The sample comprised peripheral blood. The receptors were gathered from an elderly man with active COVID-19.

This clone came up a few times. The rearrangement links TRBV19 to TRBJ2-1; 9 bases fit TRBD1. Germline V gene lookup returns CDR1 LNHDA and CDR2 SQIVND (reference sequence). CDR3 length: 14 amino acids. The trim removed 6 bases at V and 7 bases at J, leaving 7 bases unmatched. The CDR3 bases are TGTGCCAGTAGCCCCGGCGGGACAGGGAATGAGCAGTTCTTC. This codes for CASSPGGTGNEQFF.

This clone is a singleton in its sample. This chain connects TRBV7-2 to TRBJ2-5; 8 bases match TRBD2. The CDR3 extends over 16 amino acids. The V and J ends lost 1 base and 4 bases, in that order; junction bases with no gene match: 8. Per germline, CDR1 SGHTA and CDR2 FQGNSA. The CDR3 is CASSLDGLASRETQYF. DNA for the CDR3: TGTGCCAGCAGCTTAGATGGACTAGCATCTCGAGAGACCCAGTACTTC. Drawing the rest from reference TRBV7-2 and TRBJ2-5, the complete variable domain is GAGVSQSPSNKVTEKGKDVELRCDPISGHTALYWYRQSLGQGLEFLIYFQGNSAPDKSGLPSDRFSAERTGGSVSTLTIQRTQQEDSAVYLCASSLDGLASRETQYFGPGTRLLVL.

The chain links TRBV13 to TRBJ1-1; 7 bases align to TRBD1. Germline V lookup: CDR1 PRHDT, CDR2 FYEKMQ (reference sequence). With 6 bases clipped from V and 6 bases from J, the junction kept 16 bases outside the gene matches. This CDR3 comprises 16 residues. The CDR3 DNA follows: TGTGCCAGCAGTTCAAACCAAGACAGGGCGAGGGCTGAAGCTTTCTTT. Translation: CASSSNQDRARAEAFF.

The gene calls are TRBV19 and TRBJ1-2; the D gene is possibly TRBD1 (6 bases). Trimming removed 5 bases at V and 12 bases at J, with 19 bases between. This CDR3 spans 13 amino acids. Germline assignment: CDR1 LNHDA and CDR2 SQIVND (reference sequence). The CDR3, as DNA: TGTGCCAGTAGTGACGGCCCACAGGGTTGGGACACCTTC. Protein: CASSDGPQGWDTF.

The rearrangement uses TRBV19 and TRBJ1-2, with 8 bases lining up with TRBD1. With V trimmed by 3 bases and J by 1 base, 1 base remained unmatched. Per the germline V gene, CDR1 is LNHDA and CDR2 is SQIVND (reference sequence). The CDR3 is 14 residues long. The CDR3 nucleotides read TGTGCCAGTAGTATCACAGGGGGTAACTATGGCTACACCTTC. Amino acid sequence: CASSITGGNYGYTF.

The chain employs TRBV18 and TRBJ2-2; D unresolved. V was pared by 6 bases and J by 2 bases, with 7 bases between. Germline V gene lookup returns CDR1 KGHSH and CDR2 LQKENI. This CDR3 spans 13 amino acids. CDR3 amino acids: CASSRDNTGELFF. Written as DNA, the CDR3 is TGTGCCAGCTCGCGAGATAACACCGGGGAGCTGTTTTTT.